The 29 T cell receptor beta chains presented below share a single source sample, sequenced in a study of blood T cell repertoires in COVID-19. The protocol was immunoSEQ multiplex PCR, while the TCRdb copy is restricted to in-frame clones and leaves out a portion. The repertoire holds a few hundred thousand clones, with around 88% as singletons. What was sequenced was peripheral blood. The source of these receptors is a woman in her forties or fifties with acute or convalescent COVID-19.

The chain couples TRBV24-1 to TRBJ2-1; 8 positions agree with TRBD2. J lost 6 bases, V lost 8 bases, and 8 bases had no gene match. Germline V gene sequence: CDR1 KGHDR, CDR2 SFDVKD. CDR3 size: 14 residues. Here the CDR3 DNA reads TGTGCCACCATGGGAGCGGGAGTGGCCAATGAGCAGTTCTTC. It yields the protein CATMGAGVANEQFF.

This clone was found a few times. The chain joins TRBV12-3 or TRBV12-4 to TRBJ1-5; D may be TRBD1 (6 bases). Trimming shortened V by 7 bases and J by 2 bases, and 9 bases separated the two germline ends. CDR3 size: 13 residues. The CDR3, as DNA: TGTGCCAGCAACAGGGTTGGCAATCAGCCCCAGCATTTT. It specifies CASNRVGNQPQHF.

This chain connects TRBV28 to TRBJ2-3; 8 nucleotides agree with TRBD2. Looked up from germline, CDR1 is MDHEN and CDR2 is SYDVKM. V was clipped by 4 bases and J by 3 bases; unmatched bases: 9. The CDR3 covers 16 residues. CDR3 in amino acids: CASSSGTRSRTDTQYF. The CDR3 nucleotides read TGTGCCAGCAGTTCGGGGACTAGAAGTAGAACAGATACGCAGTATTTT.

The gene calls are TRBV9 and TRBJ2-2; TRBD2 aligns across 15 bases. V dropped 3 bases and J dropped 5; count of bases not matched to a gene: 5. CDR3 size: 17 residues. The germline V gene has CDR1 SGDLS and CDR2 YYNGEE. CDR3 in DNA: TGTGCCAGCAGCGGGACTAGCGGGAGGGCCGTTACCGGGGAGCTGTTTTTT. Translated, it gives CASSGTSGRAVTGELFF.

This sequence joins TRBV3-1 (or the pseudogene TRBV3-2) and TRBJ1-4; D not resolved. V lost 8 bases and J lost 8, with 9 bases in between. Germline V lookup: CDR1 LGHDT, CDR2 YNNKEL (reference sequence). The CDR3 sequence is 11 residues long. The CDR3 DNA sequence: TGTGCCAGCCACTCGGGGGAAAAACTGTTTTTT. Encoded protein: CASHSGEKLFF.

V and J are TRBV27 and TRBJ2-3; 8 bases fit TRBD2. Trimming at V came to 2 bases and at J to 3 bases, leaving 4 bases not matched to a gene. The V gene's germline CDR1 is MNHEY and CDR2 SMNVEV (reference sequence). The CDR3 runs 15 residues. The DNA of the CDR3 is TGTGCCAGCAGTTTAGGGGCGGGAGGAACAGATACGCAGTATTTT. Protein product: CASSLGAGGTDTQYF.

The CDR3: CSAMRVYEQYF. CDR3 DNA: TGCAGTGCTATGAGGGTCTACGAGCAGTACTTC. This chain uses TRBV20-1 with TRBJ2-7; possibly TRBD2 for D (5 bases). The CDR3 loop spans 11 amino acids. The V gene's germline CDR1 is DFQATT and CDR2 SNEGSKA (reference sequence). Trimming left V 4 bases short and J 3 bases short, with 7 bases between.

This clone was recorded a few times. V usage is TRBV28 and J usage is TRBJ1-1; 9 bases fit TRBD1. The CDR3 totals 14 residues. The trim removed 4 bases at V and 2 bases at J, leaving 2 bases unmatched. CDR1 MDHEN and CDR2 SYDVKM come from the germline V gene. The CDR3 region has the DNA TGTGCCAGCAGTTCGGGACAGGGTAACACTGAAGCTTTCTTT. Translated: CASSSGQGNTEAFF.

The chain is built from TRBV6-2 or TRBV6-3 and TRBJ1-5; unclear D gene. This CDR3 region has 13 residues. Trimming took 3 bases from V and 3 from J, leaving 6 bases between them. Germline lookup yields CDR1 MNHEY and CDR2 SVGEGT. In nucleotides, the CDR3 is TGTGCCAGCAGTTATGGCAACAATCAGCCCCAGCATTTT. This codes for CASSYGNNQPQHF.

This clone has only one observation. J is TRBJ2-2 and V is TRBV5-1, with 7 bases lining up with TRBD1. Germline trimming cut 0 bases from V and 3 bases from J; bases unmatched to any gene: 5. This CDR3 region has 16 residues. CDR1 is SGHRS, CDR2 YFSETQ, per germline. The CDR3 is CASSLDRGSDTGELFF. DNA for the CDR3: TGCGCCAGCAGCTTGGACAGGGGAAGTGACACCGGGGAGCTGTTTTTT.

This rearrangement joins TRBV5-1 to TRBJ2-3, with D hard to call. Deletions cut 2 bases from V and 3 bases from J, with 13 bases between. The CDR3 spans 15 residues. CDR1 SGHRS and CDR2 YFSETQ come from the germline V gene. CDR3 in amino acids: CASSFQFSSTDTQYF. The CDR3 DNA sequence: TGCGCCAGCAGCTTCCAGTTTTCGTCGACAGATACGCAGTATTTT.

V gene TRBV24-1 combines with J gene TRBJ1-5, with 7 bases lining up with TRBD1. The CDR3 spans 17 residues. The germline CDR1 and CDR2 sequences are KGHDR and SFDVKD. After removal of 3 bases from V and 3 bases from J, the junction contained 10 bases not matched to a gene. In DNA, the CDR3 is TGTGCCACCAGTGATACCGGGACAGTCCGGGACAATCAGCCCCAGCATTTT. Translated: CATSDTGTVRDNQPQHF.

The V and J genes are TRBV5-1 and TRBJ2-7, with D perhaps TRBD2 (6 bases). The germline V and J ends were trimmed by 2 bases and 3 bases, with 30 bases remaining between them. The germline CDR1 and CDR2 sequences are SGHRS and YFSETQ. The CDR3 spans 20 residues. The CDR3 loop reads CASSFTLGDPLLAPLYEQYF. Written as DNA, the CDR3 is TGCGCCAGCAGCTTTACGTTAGGGGACCCACTCCTAGCGCCTCTCTACGAGCAGTACTTC.

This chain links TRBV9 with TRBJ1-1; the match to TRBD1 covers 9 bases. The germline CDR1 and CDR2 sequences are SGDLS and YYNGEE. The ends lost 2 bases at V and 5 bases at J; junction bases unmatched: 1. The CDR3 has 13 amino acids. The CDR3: CASSVTGGTEAFF. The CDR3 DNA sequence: TGTGCCAGCAGCGTGACAGGGGGTACTGAAGCTTTCTTT.

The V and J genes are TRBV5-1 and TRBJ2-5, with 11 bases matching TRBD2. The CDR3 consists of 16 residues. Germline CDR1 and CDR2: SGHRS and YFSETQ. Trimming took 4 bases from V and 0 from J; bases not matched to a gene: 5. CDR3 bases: TGCGCCAGCAGCCCTCTGGGACTAGCGGACCAAGAGACCCAGTACTTC. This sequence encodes CASSPLGLADQETQYF. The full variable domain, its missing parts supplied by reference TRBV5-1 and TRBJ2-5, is KAGVTQTPRYLIKTRGQQVTLSCSPISGHRSVSWYQQTPGQGLQFLFEYFSETQRNKGNFPGRFSGRQFSNSRSEMNVSTLELGDSALYLCASSPLGLADQETQYFGPGTRLLVL.

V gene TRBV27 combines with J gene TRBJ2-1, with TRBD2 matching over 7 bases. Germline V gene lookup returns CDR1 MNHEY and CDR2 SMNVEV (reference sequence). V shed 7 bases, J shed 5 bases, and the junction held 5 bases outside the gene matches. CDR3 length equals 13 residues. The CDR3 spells CASNGLGNNEQFF. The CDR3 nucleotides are TGTGCCAGCAATGGACTAGGGAACAATGAGCAGTTCTTC.

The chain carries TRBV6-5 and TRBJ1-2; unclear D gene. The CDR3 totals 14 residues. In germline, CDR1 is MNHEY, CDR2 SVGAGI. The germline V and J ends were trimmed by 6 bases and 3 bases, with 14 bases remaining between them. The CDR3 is CASRLSGMDYGYTF. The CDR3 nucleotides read TGTGCCAGCAGACTCTCCGGTATGGACTATGGCTACACCTTC.

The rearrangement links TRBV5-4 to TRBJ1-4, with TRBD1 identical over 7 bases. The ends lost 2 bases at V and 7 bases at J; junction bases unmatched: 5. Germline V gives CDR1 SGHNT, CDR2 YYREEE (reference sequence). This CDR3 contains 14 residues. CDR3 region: CASSLRQGGEKLFF. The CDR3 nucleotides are TGTGCCAGCAGCTTAAGACAGGGTGGTGAAAAACTGTTTTTT.

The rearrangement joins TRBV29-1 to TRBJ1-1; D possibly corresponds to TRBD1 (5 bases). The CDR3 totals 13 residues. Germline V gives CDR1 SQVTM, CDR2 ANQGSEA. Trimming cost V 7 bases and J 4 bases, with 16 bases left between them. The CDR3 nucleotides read TGCAGCGCCCACCGGGCCGGGGGCACTGAAGCTTTCTTT. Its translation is CSAHRAGGTEAFF.

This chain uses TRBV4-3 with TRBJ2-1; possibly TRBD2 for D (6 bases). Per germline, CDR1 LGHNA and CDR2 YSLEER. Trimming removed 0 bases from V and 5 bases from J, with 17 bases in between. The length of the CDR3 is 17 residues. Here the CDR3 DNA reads TGCGCCAGCAGCCAAGAGAGAGGAGGGAGGCGTAACAATGAGCAGTTCTTC. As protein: CASSQERGGRRNNEQFF.

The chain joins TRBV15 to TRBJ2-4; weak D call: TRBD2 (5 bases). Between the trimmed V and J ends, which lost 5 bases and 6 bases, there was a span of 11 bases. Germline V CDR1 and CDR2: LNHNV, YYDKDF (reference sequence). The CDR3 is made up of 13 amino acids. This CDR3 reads CATSEGWGNIQYF. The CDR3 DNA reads TGTGCCACCAGCGAGGGTTGGGGAAACATTCAGTACTTC.

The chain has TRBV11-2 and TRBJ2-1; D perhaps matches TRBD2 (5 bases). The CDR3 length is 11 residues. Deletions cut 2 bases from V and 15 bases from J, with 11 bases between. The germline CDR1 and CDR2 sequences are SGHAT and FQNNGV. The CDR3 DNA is TGTGCCAGCAGCTTAAGTGGGAGAGCGTTCTTC. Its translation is CASSLSGRAFF.

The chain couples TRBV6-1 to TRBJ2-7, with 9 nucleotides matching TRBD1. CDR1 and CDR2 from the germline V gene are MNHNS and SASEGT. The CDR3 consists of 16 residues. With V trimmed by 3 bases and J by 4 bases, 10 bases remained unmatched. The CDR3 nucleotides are TGTGCCAGCAGTGACAATCTGGGGACAGGGACGTACGAGCAGTACTTC. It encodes CASSDNLGTGTYEQYF.

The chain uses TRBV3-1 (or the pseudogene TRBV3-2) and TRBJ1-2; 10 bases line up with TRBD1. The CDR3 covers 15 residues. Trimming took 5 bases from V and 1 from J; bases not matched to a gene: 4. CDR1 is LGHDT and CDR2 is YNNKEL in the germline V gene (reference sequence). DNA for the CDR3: TGTGCCAGCAGCTTCCGGGACAGGGGTAACTATGGCTACACCTTC. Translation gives CASSFRDRGNYGYTF.

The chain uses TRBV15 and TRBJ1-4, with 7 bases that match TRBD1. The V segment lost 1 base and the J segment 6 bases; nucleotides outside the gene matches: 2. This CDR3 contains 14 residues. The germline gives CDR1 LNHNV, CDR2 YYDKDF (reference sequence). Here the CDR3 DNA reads TGTGCCACCAGCAGAGGACAGGGTGATGAAAAACTGTTTTTT. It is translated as CATSRGQGDEKLFF.

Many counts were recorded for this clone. CDR3 sequence: CAISGTGEDAYEQYF. CDR3 in DNA: TGTGCCATCAGTGGGACAGGGGAGGACGCCTACGAGCAGTACTTC. The V and J genes are TRBV10-3 and TRBJ2-7; 9 bases are a match to TRBD1. CDR3 length: 15 amino acids. The V and J ends lost 4 bases and 2 bases, in that order; junction bases with no gene match: 6. Germline lookup yields CDR1 ENHRY and CDR2 SYGVKD.

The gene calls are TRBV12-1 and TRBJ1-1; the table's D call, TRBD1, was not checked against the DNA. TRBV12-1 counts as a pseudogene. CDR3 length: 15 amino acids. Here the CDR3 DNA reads TGTGCCAGCAGCAACCGGGACAGGGAATCCACTGAAGCTTTCTTT. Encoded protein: CASSNRDRESTEAFF.

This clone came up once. CDR3 in DNA: TGTGCCAGCTCACCACAGGGGCCTGAAGCTTTCTTT. This encodes CASSPQGPEAFF. The genes are TRBV18 and TRBJ1-1; D possibly corresponds to TRBD1 (5 bases). Trimming cost V 1 base and J 6 bases, with 6 bases left between them. CDR3 size: 12 residues. Germline V lookup: CDR1 KGHSH, CDR2 LQKENI.

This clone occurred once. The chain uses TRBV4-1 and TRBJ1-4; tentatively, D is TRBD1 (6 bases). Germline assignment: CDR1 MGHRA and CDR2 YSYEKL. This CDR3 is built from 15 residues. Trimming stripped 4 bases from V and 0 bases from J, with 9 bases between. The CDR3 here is CASSPRTATNEKLFF. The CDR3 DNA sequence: TGCGCCAGCAGCCCCCGGACAGCAACTAATGAAAAACTGTTTTTT.